The 30 T cell receptor beta chains reported below all come from one sample, sequenced in a study of OX40 agonist ivuxolimab in advanced cancers. Using immunoSEQ multiplex PCR, the repertoire was profiled, and TCRdb retains in-frame clones only, with some absent. The sample lists 65,000 to 80,000 clones; approximately 90% were seen once. The sample here was CD4+ or CD8+ T cells sorted from blood, taken in a trial of the OX40 agonist ivuxolimab. These receptors were taken from an adult with an advanced solid tumor such as melanoma, head and neck, liver or kidney cancer.

There are a few counts of this clone. The chain employs TRBV7-6 and TRBJ2-7, with D tentatively TRBD1 (5 bases). Per the germline V gene, CDR1 is SGHVS and CDR2 is FNYEAQ. Trimming stripped 5 bases from V and 2 bases from J, with 16 bases between. The CDR3 runs to 15 residues. In DNA, the CDR3 is TGTGCCAGCAGCCCCGGGTCAGGGTCGACCTACGAGCAGTACTTC. Encoded protein: CASSPGSGSTYEQYF.

The V and J genes are TRBV6-1 and TRBJ1-2; tentative D call: TRBD1 (6 bases). Trimming removed 1 base at V and 0 bases at J, with 9 bases between. The CDR3 runs 15 residues. Germline V gene sequence: CDR1 MNHNS, CDR2 SASEGT. CDR3 sequence: CASSEVQGANYGYTF. CDR3 sequence (DNA): TGTGCCAGCAGTGAAGTACAGGGTGCTAACTATGGCTACACCTTC.

The chain joins TRBV9 to TRBJ2-3; no clear D gene. The germline V gene has CDR1 SGDLS and CDR2 YYNGEE. V was shortened by 8 bases and J by 2 bases, with 18 bases between the two germline ends. This CDR3 has 15 amino acids. The CDR3 bases are TGTGCCAGTGCTGCGAGTACTGGATACACAGATACGCAGTATTTT. Residues: CASAASTGYTDTQYF.

This clone is categorized as medium-sized. The rearrangement uses TRBV2 and TRBJ2-5; 10 positions agree with TRBD2. J was trimmed by 4 bases and V by 6 bases; bases with no gene match: 8. This CDR3 spans 15 amino acids. The germline V gene has CDR1 SNHLY and CDR2 FYNNEI. The CDR3 sequence: CASRESGGATETQYF. CDR3 bases: TGTGCCAGCAGGGAGAGCGGGGGGGCCACAGAGACCCAGTACTTC.

V gene TRBV10-3 combines with J gene TRBJ2-7; D call uncertain. Trimming removed 3 bases at V and 0 bases at J, with 3 bases between. Per germline, CDR1 ENHRY and CDR2 SYGVKD. The CDR3 length is 12 residues. The CDR3 is CAISEASYEQYF. The CDR3 nucleotides are TGTGCCATCAGTGAAGCCTCCTACGAGCAGTACTTC.

This sequence joins TRBV4-2 and TRBJ1-2; the D gene is possibly TRBD1 (6 bases). Trimming cost V 1 base and J 5 bases, with 23 bases left between them. Germline CDR1 LGHNA, CDR2 YNFKEQ. The CDR3 runs to 18 residues. CDR3 amino acids: CASSQVRMDSPVGYGYTF. CDR3 nucleotide sequence: TGTGCCAGCAGCCAAGTTCGGATGGACAGTCCCGTTGGTTATGGCTACACCTTC.

The chain carries TRBV10-3 and TRBJ1-5; no firm D call. The germline CDR1 and CDR2 sequences are ENHRY and SYGVKD. The CDR3 covers 13 residues. V lost 7 bases, J lost 5 bases, and 12 bases lay in between. DNA for the CDR3: TGTGCCATCAACACAGCTGAGGATCAGCCCCAGCATTTT. Translating it yields CAINTAEDQPQHF.

This chain uses TRBV13 with TRBJ1-2; D gene uncertain. CDR3 size: 15 residues. Trimming removed 3 bases from V and 0 bases from J, with 11 bases in between. Germline lookup yields CDR1 PRHDT and CDR2 FYEKMQ (reference sequence). The DNA for the CDR3 is TGTGCCAGCAGCTTGATCGTCAGGACTAACTATGGCTACACCTTC. Encoded protein: CASSLIVRTNYGYTF.

CDR3 residues: CASSIYRELRNIQYF. As DNA, the CDR3 is TGTGCCAGCAGCATATACAGGGAGCTCAGGAACATTCAGTACTTC. The genes are TRBV5-6 and TRBJ2-4; a possible D gene is TRBD1 (6 bases). V lost 4 bases and J lost 7, with 18 bases in between. This CDR3 is built from 15 residues. Germline values: CDR1 SGHDT, CDR2 YYEEEE.

The gene calls are TRBV2 and TRBJ2-1; 8 bases agree with TRBD1. Germline CDR1 reads SNHLY; CDR2 reads FYNNEI. The J segment lost 1 base and the V segment lost 7 bases, leaving 6 bases of the junction unmatched. The CDR3 has 15 residues. The CDR3 nucleotides are TGTGCCAGCAACCCCGGGACAGGTTCCTACAATGAGCAGTTCTTC. Translation: CASNPGTGSYNEQFF. Full variable domain (outside the CDR3, taken from reference TRBV2 and TRBJ2-1): EPEVTQTPSHQVTQMGQEVILRCVPISNHLYFYWYRQILGQKVEFLVSFYNNEISEKSEIFDDQFSVERPDGSNFTLKIRSTKLEDSAMYFCASNPGTGSYNEQFFGPGTRLTVL.

About this clone itself: Other DNA sequences in the sample encode the same CDR3. The chain carries TRBV5-4 and TRBJ2-7; D is unclear. CDR1 and CDR2 (germline): SGHNT, YYREEE (reference sequence). The CDR3 has 13 amino acids. Between the trimmed V and J ends, which lost 2 bases and 0 bases, there was a span of 6 bases. Here the CDR3 reads CASSFGDSYEQYF. In DNA, the CDR3 is TGTGCCAGCAGCTTTGGGGACTCCTACGAGCAGTACTTC.

The rearrangement joins TRBV19 to TRBJ2-1, with TRBD1 as a possible D gene (5 bases). Deletions cut 6 bases from V and 1 base from J, with 13 bases between. The CDR3 loop spans 15 amino acids. The germline V gene has CDR1 LNHDA and CDR2 SQIVND (reference sequence). CDR3 loop: CASSLGRWSYNEQFF. In nucleotides, the CDR3 is TGTGCCAGTAGCTTGGGGCGATGGTCCTACAATGAGCAGTTCTTC.

The chain combines TRBV10-3 with TRBJ1-1; D not resolved. CDR1 is ENHRY and CDR2 is SYGVKD in the germline V gene. This CDR3 has 15 amino acids. Between the trimmed V and J ends, which lost 0 bases and 5 bases, there was a span of 13 bases. CDR3 coding DNA: TGTGCCATCAGTGAGTCCCCGGGCGGGTTGACTGAAGCTTTCTTT. This gives the protein CAISESPGGLTEAFF.

The chain employs TRBV5-6 and TRBJ1-4, with a weak D call TRBD1 (5 bases). The CDR3 extends over 15 amino acids. V was clipped by 0 bases and J by 4 bases, with 10 bases between them. From germline, CDR1 is SGHDT and CDR2 YYEEEE. The CDR3 coding sequence is TGTGCCAGCAGCTTGGCGGGGCCCATTAATGAAAAACTGTTTTTT. It yields the protein CASSLAGPINEKLFF.

The chain is built from TRBV19 and TRBJ2-1, with a possible D match to TRBD1 (6 bases). The CDR3 is 15 residues long. The germline V gene has CDR1 LNHDA and CDR2 SQIVND (reference sequence). V gave up 4 bases and J gave up 5 bases, with 15 bases separating them. CDR3 DNA: TGTGCCAGTAGTAGAACAGGGTTCCGGGACAATGAGCAGTTCTTC. Protein: CASSRTGFRDNEQFF.

The chain carries TRBV13 and TRBJ1-3; D unclear. The germline V gene encodes CDR1 PRHDT and CDR2 FYEKMQ (reference sequence). The CDR3 length is 16 residues. The V end lost 3 bases, the J end lost 2 bases, and 14 bases lay between the germline ends. The CDR3 is CASSLKGGYPGNTIYF. The CDR3 DNA follows: TGTGCCAGCAGCTTGAAAGGAGGATACCCTGGAAACACCATATATTTT.

The chain links TRBV2 to TRBJ2-7; D is unclear. CDR1 and CDR2 (germline): SNHLY, FYNNEI. V dropped 0 bases and J dropped 2 bases, with 5 bases sitting between them. The CDR3 consists of 13 residues. CDR3 bases: TGTGCCAGCAGTGAAGCCCCCCCCTACGAGCAGTACTTC. This gives the protein CASSEAPPYEQYF.

The chain couples TRBV6-4 to TRBJ2-3; 10 bases fit TRBD2. Trimming removed 0 bases from V and 11 bases from J; junction bases left unmatched: 11. CDR1 MRHNA and CDR2 SNTAGT come from the germline V gene. The CDR3 is 16 amino acids. This CDR3 is CASSDSSSGGATEQYF. The CDR3 nucleotides read TGTGCCAGCAGTGACTCTTCTAGCGGGGGCGCTACCGAGCAGTATTTT.

This clone was seen many times. Other DNA variants within this sample encode the same CDR3. The chain links TRBV10-3 to TRBJ2-3; 9 positions match TRBD1. The V segment lost 6 bases and the J segment 3 bases; nucleotides outside the gene matches: 1. The germline V gene has CDR1 ENHRY and CDR2 SYGVKD. The CDR3 extends over 13 amino acids. CDR3 protein: CAIRGQGTDTQYF. The CDR3 coding sequence is TGTGCCATCAGGGGACAGGGTACAGATACGCAGTATTTT.

A single count supports this clone. The gene calls are TRBV6-5 and TRBJ2-7; 7 bases line up with TRBD1. Germline CDR1 MNHEY, CDR2 SVGAGI. The V and J ends lost 6 bases and 2 bases, in that order; junction bases with no gene match: 4. The CDR3 extends over 13 amino acids. As DNA, the CDR3 is TGTGCCAGCAGCTGGGGACAGACCTACGAGCAGTACTTC. It codes for CASSWGQTYEQYF.

The gene calls are TRBV5-1 and TRBJ2-1; TRBD1 matches 10 bases. Trimming cost V 4 bases and J 1 base; bases outside gene matches: 5. Germline V gene sequence: CDR1 SGHRS, CDR2 YFSETQ. The CDR3 has 16 residues. The chain's CDR3 is CASSPTGGISYNEQFF. The DNA for the CDR3 is TGCGCCAGCAGCCCGACAGGGGGCATTTCCTACAATGAGCAGTTCTTC.

The V and J genes are TRBV7-9 and TRBJ1-3, with TRBD1 identical over 9 bases. The CDR3 extends over 15 amino acids. The J segment lost 3 bases and the V segment lost 5 bases, leaving 5 bases of the junction unmatched. Germline values: CDR1 SEHNR, CDR2 FQNEAQ (reference sequence). CDR3 in amino acids: CASSQQGAGGNTIYF. CDR3 DNA sequence: TGTGCCAGCAGCCAACAGGGGGCTGGTGGAAACACCATATATTTT. Filled out from reference TRBV7-9 and TRBJ1-3, the complete variable domain reads DTGVSQNPRHKITKRGQNVTFRCDPISEHNRLYWYRQTLGQGPEFLTYFQNEAQLEKSRLLSDRFSAERPKGSFSTLEIQRTEQGDSAMYLCASSQQGAGGNTIYFGEGSWLTVV.

This chain links TRBV9 with TRBJ2-7; D is unclear. V dropped 2 bases and J dropped 5 bases, with 11 bases sitting between them. From germline, CDR1 is SGDLS and CDR2 YYNGEE. The CDR3 consists of 13 residues. CDR3 DNA: TGTGCCAGCAGCGTGGGGTCGCGGAACGAGCAGTACTTC. It translates to CASSVGSRNEQYF.

This clone was picked up a small number of times. The chain employs TRBV4-2 and TRBJ2-7, with D perhaps matching TRBD2 (6 bases). V lost 1 base, J lost 0 bases, and 10 bases lay in between. Germline V gene sequence: CDR1 LGHNA, CDR2 YNFKEQ. CDR3 size: 15 residues. DNA of the CDR3: TGTGCCAGCAGCCAAGTTGCTAGCGACTCCTACGAGCAGTACTTC. The encoded protein is CASSQVASDSYEQYF.

This clone was detected only once. The chain has TRBV4-3 and TRBJ2-1, with 12 bases identical to TRBD2. Germline V gene sequence: CDR1 LGHNA, CDR2 YSLEER. The CDR3 spans 16 residues. V lost 1 base to trimming and J lost 8 bases; unmatched junction nucleotides: 6. The CDR3 bases are TGCGCCAGCAGCCAAGGCCCGACTAGCGGGGGCGATGAGCAGTTCTTC. Protein product: CASSQGPTSGGDEQFF.

Relative to its sample, this clone is medium-sized. V is TRBV30 and J is TRBJ1-4; the D gene is possibly TRBD1 (5 bases). The CDR3 covers 14 residues. Deletions cut 7 bases from V and 2 bases from J, with 14 bases between. CDR1 and CDR2 from the germline V gene are GTSNPN and SVGIG (reference sequence). CDR3 in amino acids: CASDFGGTNEKLFF. The CDR3 nucleotides are TGTGCCTCCGACTTCGGGGGGACTAATGAAAAACTGTTTTTT.

The CDR3 here is CASTGQGSNYGYTF. DNA of the CDR3: TGTGCCAGCACCGGGCAGGGATCAAACTATGGCTACACCTTC. The gene calls are TRBV27 and TRBJ1-2; TRBD1 might be the D (5 bases). This CDR3 contains 14 residues. V was trimmed by 7 bases and J by 2 bases, leaving 14 bases between them. Germline CDR1 reads MNHEY; CDR2 reads SMNVEV (reference sequence).

The rearrangement uses TRBV28 and TRBJ2-7; D unclear. Germline V lookup: CDR1 MDHEN, CDR2 SYDVKM. The ends were cut back, 5 bases at V and 4 bases at J, with 3 bases in the middle. The CDR3 spans 10 residues. CDR3 coding DNA: TGTGCCAGCAGTCGGTACGAGCAGTACTTC. Its protein product is CASSRYEQYF. Variable domain in full (rest from reference TRBV28 and TRBJ2-7): DVKVTQSSRYLVKRTGEKVFLECVQDMDHENMFWYRQDPGLGLRLIYFSYDVKMKEKGDIPEGYSVSREKKERFSLILESASTNQTSMYLCASSRYEQYFGPGTRLTVT.

J is TRBJ2-3 and V is TRBV19; TRBD2 matches at 10 bases. The CDR3 contains 16 residues. Germline lookup yields CDR1 LNHDA and CDR2 SQIVND (reference sequence). Germline trimming cut 3 bases from V and 1 base from J; bases unmatched to any gene: 4. CDR3 amino acids: CASSILAGAGTDTQYF. The CDR3 DNA is TGTGCCAGTAGTATCCTAGCGGGGGCCGGCACAGATACGCAGTATTTT.

The gene calls are TRBV29-1 and TRBJ1-2; 11 nucleotides match TRBD1. V gave up 7 bases and J gave up 3 bases; unmatched junction bases: 1. This CDR3 is 12 amino acids long. CDR1 is SQVTM, CDR2 ANQGSEA, per germline. CDR3 loop: CSGDRGDYGYTF. CDR3 DNA sequence: TGCAGCGGGGACAGGGGGGACTATGGCTACACCTTC.